The TCR beta chain described here comes from a study of STAT5B mutations in CD4+ large granular lymphocyte leukemia (dated by TCRdb to 2021 to 2024). Looking at the study overall: Among healthy controls, the CDR3 'QG' motif was associated with a particular HLA allele. The study compared the TCRbeta repertoires of patients with CD4+ T-cell large granular lymphocyte leukemia against those of healthy blood donors. Flow cytometry performed on FACSCanto II or FACSVerse showed that the purified fractions had more than 95% purity among lymphocytes.

The immunoSEQ assay at survey resolution was applied to genomic DNA for sequencing of TCRbeta rearrangements. The authors' analysis ran thus. In the TCR sequencing data, the lowest productive clonotype frequency that could be detected was 2.59 x 10-5. Only productive TCRbeta rearrangements, defined as complete and in-frame sequences, were included in the analyses. Clonality for each sample was calculated as Simpson clonality in the immunoSEQ Analyzer version 3.0. Clones were categorized by frequency as very rare, small, medium, large (1-20%) or hyperexpanded (>20%). OLGA 1.2.3 estimated generation probabilities, VDJtools produced V-gene circos plots, VDJdb was queried for specificities, and GLIPH identified CDR3 motifs. In TCRdb, the immuneACCESS table is reduced to in-frame sequences with V and J assigned. These tables do not hold every clone; where another copy was compared, an unresolved V gene accounts for under half, and the others remain unexplained. V and J calls and clone size are those listed in that table; D and trimming were worked out from the DNA. The sample data list 20,000 to 25,000 clones, and roughly 83% of these were observed just once. In total, the top ten clones hold around 0.4% of the sample.

Remarks on this clone: Its antigen is unknown. One base away there is no much larger clone; base qualities are not given.

Buffy coats from 35 to 45 blood donors, supplied by the Finnish Red Cross blood service, were used as healthy controls. All TCR-sequenced material derived from peripheral blood: patient blood samples and healthy donor buffy coats. Peripheral blood mononuclear cells were isolated by Ficoll-Hypaque gradient centrifugation. Magnetic purification was used to isolate CD4+ cells from the buffy coats of the healthy controls. The Gentra Puregene Cell and Tissue kit was used to extract genomic DNA, and a Qubit 2.0 fluorometer was used to measure the amount of genomic DNA. Including the terminal cysteine and phenylalanine, the CDR3 comprises 13 residues. The CDR3 DNA has 39 bases and is translated from base 1. A distance of 8 bases separates the germline ends of V and J, which lose 4 bases and 4 bases respectively. According to the germline V gene (reference sequence), CDR1 reads LNHDA and CDR2 reads SQIVND.

The study at large found these results: Enrichment of TRBV06-family usage was observed among the top patient clones (8/27) relative to healthy controls (2/35). The data were not HLA-matched, and the higher clonality in CD4+ T-LGLL than in CD8+ T-LGLL could be due to the relatively small sample size. Each patient's main leukemic clonotypes were private, but about a quarter of these clonotypes showed up at low frequency in the non-leukemic repertoires of other patients. CD4-sorted patient repertoires appeared more clonal than healthy CD4+ repertoires, and this difference persisted after removing the putative leukemic clones.

Sequences were obtained from CD4+ T cells from blood buffy coats. The sequence derives from a human donor in good health. The rearranged segments are TRBV19 and TRBJ1-5; the D gene identity is not certain. The sequenced DNA: TGTGCCAGTAGTACTCAGCGTAATCAGCCCCAGCATTTT. It codes for CASSTQRNQPQHF.